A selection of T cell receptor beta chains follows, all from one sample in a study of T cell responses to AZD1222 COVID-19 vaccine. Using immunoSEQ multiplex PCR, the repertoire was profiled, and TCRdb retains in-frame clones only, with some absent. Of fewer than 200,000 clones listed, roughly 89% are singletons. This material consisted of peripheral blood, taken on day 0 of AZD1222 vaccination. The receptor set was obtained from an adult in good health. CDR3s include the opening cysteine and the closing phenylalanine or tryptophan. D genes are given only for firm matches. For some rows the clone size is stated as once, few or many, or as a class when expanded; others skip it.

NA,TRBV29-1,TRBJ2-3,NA,TGCAGCGTTGCAGGACAGTCTCTTGGAGATACGCAGTATTTT,CSVAGQSLGDTQYF
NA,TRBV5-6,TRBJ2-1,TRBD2,TGTGCCAGCAGTTGGTGGACTAGATACAATGAGCAGTTCTTC,CASSWWTRYNEQFF
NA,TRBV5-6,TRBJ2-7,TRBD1,TGTGCCAGCAGCTTTACGGACAGGGCCTACGAGCAGTACTTC,CASSFTDRAYEQYF
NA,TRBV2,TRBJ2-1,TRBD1,TGTGCCAGCAGTCAACCGCCGGGACAGCCTCTAAGAGAGCAGTTCTTC,CASSQPPGQPLREQFF
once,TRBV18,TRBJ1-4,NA,TGTGCCAGCTCACAGGGGGTTGCTAATGAAAAACTGTTTTTT,CASSQGVANEKLFF
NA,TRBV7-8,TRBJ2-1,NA,TGTGCCAGCAGCCTCCGACGGGGCCAGGAGCAGTTCTTC,CASSLRRGQEQFF
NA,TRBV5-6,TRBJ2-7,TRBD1,TGTGCCAGCAGCTTGACAGGGGCCTACGAGCAGTACTTC,CASSLTGAYEQYF
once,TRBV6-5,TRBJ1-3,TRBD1,TGTGCCAGCAGATCGACAGGGGGCATAAGAAACACCATATATTTT,CASRSTGGIRNTIYF
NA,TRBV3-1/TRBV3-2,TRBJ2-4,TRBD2,TGTGCCAGCAGCGGACTAGCGGGAGGGAAGGTCATTCAGTACTTC,CASSGLAGGKVIQYF
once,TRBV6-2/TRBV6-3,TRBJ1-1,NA,TGTGCCAGCAGTTACCCCGGAGGGATGAACACTGAAGCTTTCTTT,CASSYPGGMNTEAFF
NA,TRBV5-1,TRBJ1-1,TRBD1,TGCGCCAGCAGGCCGGACAGGGGGATTTCTGAAGCTTTCTTT,CASRPDRGISEAFF
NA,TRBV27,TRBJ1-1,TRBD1,TGTGCCAGCAGCCCTTTAAGGGGGCTAGGTGAAGCTTTCTTT,CASSPLRGLGEAFF
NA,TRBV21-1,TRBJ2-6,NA,TGTGCCAGCAGCAAAGCGAGGGTCTCTGGGGCCAACGTCCTGACTTTC,CASSKARVSGANVLTF
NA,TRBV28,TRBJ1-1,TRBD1,TGTGCCAGCAGCTTAGGGACAGGGGAAGCTTTCTTT,CASSLGTGEAFF
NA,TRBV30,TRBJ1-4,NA,TGTGCCTGGAGTGGGCTTCTGGCAACTAATGAAAAACTGTTTTTT,CAWSGLLATNEKLFF
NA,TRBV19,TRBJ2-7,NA,TGTGCCAGTAGTATAACAGTGGTGCTTGGGGAGCAGTACTTC,CASSITVVLGEQYF
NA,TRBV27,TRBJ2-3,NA,TGTGCCAGCAGTTTTTCCCAATGGGGAGCGACAGATACGCAGTATTTT,CASSFSQWGATDTQYF
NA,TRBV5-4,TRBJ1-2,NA,TGTGCCAGTAGAACCCGACAGAATAACTATGGCTACACCTTC,CASRTRQNNYGYTF
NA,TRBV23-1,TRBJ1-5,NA,TGCGCCAGGTACGGGACGCATAGCAATCAGCCCCAGCATTTT,CARYGTHSNQPQHF
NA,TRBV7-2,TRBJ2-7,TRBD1,TGTGCCAGCAGCTTCCGGACAGGGGGGGTCTACGAGCAGTACTTC,CASSFRTGGVYEQYF
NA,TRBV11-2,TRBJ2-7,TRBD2,TGTGCCAGCAGCTTAGTGGGCGGGGGTAACGAGCAGTACTTC,CASSLVGGGNEQYF
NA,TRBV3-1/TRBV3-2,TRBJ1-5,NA,TGTGCCAGCAGCCAACAAGGAAACAATCAGCCCCAGCATTTT,CASSQQGNNQPQHF
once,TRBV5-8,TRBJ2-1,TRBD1,TGTGCCAGCAGAAAAGCAGGGGGAGATCGGGATGAGCAGTTCTTC,CASRKAGGDRDEQFF
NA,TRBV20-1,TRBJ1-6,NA,TGCAGTGCTAGAGGGGGGGGCGGCCACTTT,CSARGGGGHF
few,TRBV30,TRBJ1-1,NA,TGTGCCTGGAGCCTCTTACGGGTCTCAACCTGGGGCGCTGAAGCTTTCTTT,CAWSLLRVSTWGAEAFF
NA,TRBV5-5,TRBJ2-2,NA,TGTGCCAGCAGCTTGGCCCCGAGCACCGGGGAGCTGTTTTTT,CASSLAPSTGELFF
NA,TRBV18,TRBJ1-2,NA,TGTGCCAGCTTTCCAGGGGTCGGTTATGGCTACACCTTC,CASFPGVGYGYTF
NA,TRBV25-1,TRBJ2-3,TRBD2,TGTGCCAGCAGTGACCCTGCGGGAGTCACAGATACGCAGTATTTT,CASSDPAGVTDTQYF
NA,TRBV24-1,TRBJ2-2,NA,TGTGCCACCAGTGACCGCGGGGAGCTGTTTTTT,CATSDRGELFF
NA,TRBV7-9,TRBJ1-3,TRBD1,TGTGCCAGCAGCTCACAGGGGCTCTCTGGAAACACCATATATTTT,CASSSQGLSGNTIYF
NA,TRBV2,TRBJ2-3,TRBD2,TGTGCCAGCAGCCCCGGTAGCGGGGCTGCAGATACGCAGTATTTT,CASSPGSGAADTQYF
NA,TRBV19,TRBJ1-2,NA,TGTGCCAGTAGTATTGGACAGAACCGTGGCTACACCTTC,CASSIGQNRGYTF
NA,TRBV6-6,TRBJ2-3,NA,TGTGCCAGCAGTCCCCGGGGCCAGGGAGATACGCAGTATTTT,CASSPRGQGDTQYF
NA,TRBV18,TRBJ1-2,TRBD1,TGTGCCAGCTCACCGTTTCTCGGGGACAGCAATAACTATGGCTACACCTTC,CASSPFLGDSNNYGYTF
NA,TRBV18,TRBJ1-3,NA,TGTGCCAGCTCACCCTCCGGGATCGCTGGAAACACCATATATTTT,CASSPSGIAGNTIYF
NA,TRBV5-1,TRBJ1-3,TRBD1,TGCGCCAGCAGGGGACAGGGGAAAGGAAACACCATATATTTT,CASRGQGKGNTIYF
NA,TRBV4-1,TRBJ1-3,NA,TGCGCCAGCAGCCAAGGCGGGGCCCCCTCTGGAAACACCATATATTTT,CASSQGGAPSGNTIYF
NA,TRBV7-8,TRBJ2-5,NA,TGTGCCAGCAGCTGGCCCATGGAAGAGACCCAGTACTTC,CASSWPMEETQYF
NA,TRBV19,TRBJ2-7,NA,TGTGCCAGTTCGTCTGGGGCTTTGTACGAGCAGTACTTC,CASSSGALYEQYF
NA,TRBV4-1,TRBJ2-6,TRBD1,TGCGCCAGCAGCCAGAGGACAGGTAGCTCTGGGGCCAACGTCCTGACTTTC,CASSQRTGSSGANVLTF
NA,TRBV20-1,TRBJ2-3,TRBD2,TGCAGTGCCAGTATCGGGACTAGCGGTTCAGGAGGGGTCACAGATACGCAGTATTTT,CSASIGTSGSGGVTDTQYF
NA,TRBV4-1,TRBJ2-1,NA,TGCGCCAGCAGCCAAGATTCGGGGAGCTCCTACAATGAGCAGTTCTTC,CASSQDSGSSYNEQFF
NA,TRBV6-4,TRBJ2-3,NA,TGTGCCAGCAGTGACTCAGGCAGATACACAGATACGCAGTATTTT,CASSDSGRYTDTQYF
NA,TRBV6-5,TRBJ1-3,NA,TGTGCCAGCAGTTCCGACAGATTCTCTGGAAACACCATATATTTT,CASSSDRFSGNTIYF
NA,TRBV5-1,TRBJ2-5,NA,TGCGCCAGCAGCTTGTTTCCGGGGGACCAAGAGACCCAGTACTTC,CASSLFPGDQETQYF
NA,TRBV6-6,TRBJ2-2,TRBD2,TGTGCCAGCAGCTTGACTAGCTCCAACACCGGGGAGCTGTTTTTT,CASSLTSSNTGELFF
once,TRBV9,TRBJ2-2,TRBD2,TGTGCCAGCAGCCTCAGAGGACTAGGCTTCGCCGGGGAGCTGTTTTTT,CASSLRGLGFAGELFF